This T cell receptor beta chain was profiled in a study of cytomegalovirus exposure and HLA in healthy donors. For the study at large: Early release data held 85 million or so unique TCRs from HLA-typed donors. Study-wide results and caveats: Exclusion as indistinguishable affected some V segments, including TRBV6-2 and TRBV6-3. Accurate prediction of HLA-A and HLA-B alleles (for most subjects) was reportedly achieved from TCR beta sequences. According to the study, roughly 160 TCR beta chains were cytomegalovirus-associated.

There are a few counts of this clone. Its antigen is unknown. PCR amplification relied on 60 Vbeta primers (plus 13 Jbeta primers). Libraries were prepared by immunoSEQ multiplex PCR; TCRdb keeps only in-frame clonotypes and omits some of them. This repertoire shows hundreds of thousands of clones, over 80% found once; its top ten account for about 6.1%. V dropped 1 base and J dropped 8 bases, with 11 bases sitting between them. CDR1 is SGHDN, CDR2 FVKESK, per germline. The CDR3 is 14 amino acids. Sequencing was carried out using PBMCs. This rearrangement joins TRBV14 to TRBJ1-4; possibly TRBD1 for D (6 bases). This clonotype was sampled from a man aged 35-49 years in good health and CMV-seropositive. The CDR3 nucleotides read TGTGCCAGCAGCCAAGGGGCAGGGGTGGAAAAACTGTTTTTT. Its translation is CASSQGAGVEKLFF.